This is a list of T cell receptor beta chains from one sample in a study of identical twins. TCRdb reprocessed the 5' RACE reads via MiXCR and lists one record per CDR3 protein. The table has around 250,000 distinct CDR3 sequences, 12% seen once. This same sample was also part of a study on yellow fever vaccine responses in identical twins.

The specimen sequenced was memory (CD45RO+) T cells sorted from blood. The receptors stem from a woman aged 18-29 years in good health. The CDR3 runs from the conserved cysteine through the conserved F or W. The order of the fields is J gene, D gene, V gene, clone size, CDR3 protein, CDR3 DNA. D genes are given only for firm matches. Clone sizes are given selectively: once, few, many, or a class where the clone is expanded.

TRBJ2-5,TRBD2,TRBV9,NA,CASSVTTSGRETQYF,TGTGCCAGCAGCGTGACGACTAGCGGACGAGAGACCCAGTACTTC
TRBJ1-2,NA,TRBV21-1,once,CASSKGLRYGYTF,TGTGCCAGCAGCAAGGGCCTCCGATATGGCTACACCTTC
TRBJ1-6,NA,TRBV3-1,few,CASSQDLAANSPLHF,TGTGCCAGCAGCCAAGATCTGGCAGCTAATTCACCCCTCCACTTT
TRBJ2-3,TRBD2,TRBV28,NA,CASSLLGLAGTDTQYF,TGTGCCAGCAGTTTGCTGGGACTAGCGGGAACCGATACGCAGTATTTT
TRBJ2-7,TRBD2,TRBV30,once,CAWSVRGGRTPYEQYF,TGTGCCTGGAGTGTGCGCGGCGGGAGGACTCCCTACGAGCAGTACTTC
TRBJ1-1,TRBD1,TRBV4-2,few,CASSPTVGQGGTEAFF,TGTGCCAGCAGCCCAACCGTGGGACAGGGGGGAACTGAAGCTTTCTTT
TRBJ2-3,TRBD2,TRBV6-4,NA,CASMSLADTDTQYF,TGTGCCAGCATGAGTCTAGCGGACACAGATACGCAGTATTTT
TRBJ2-1,NA,TRBV20-1,many,CSAISSPKTNEQFF,TGCAGTGCTATTAGCAGCCCCAAGACTAATGAGCAGTTCTTC
TRBJ2-7,TRBD2,TRBV20-1,few,CSAREFEVAGESSYEQYF,TGCAGTGCTAGAGAATTTGAGGTAGCGGGAGAGAGCTCCTACGAGCAGTACTTC
TRBJ2-1,NA,TRBV10-1,few,CASSRGSYNEQFF,TGCGCCAGCAGTAGGGGTTCCTACAATGAGCAGTTCTTC
TRBJ2-1,TRBD2,TRBV20-1,NA,CSARLAGVYIEQFF,TGCAGTGCTAGATTAGCGGGAGTCTACATTGAGCAGTTCTTC
TRBJ2-3,TRBD2,TRBV24-1,NA,CATSDLAGETDTQYF,TGTGCCACCAGTGATTTGGCGGGAGAGACAGATACGCAGTATTTT
TRBJ2-3,TRBD2,TRBV5-1,few,CASRHSGGTDTQYF,TGCGCCAGCAGACATAGCGGGGGCACAGATACGCAGTATTTT
TRBJ2-2,TRBD2,TRBV9,few,CASSVFSSGRKRTGELFF,TGTGCCAGCAGCGTTTTCTCTAGCGGGAGGAAACGCACCGGGGAGCTGTTTTTT